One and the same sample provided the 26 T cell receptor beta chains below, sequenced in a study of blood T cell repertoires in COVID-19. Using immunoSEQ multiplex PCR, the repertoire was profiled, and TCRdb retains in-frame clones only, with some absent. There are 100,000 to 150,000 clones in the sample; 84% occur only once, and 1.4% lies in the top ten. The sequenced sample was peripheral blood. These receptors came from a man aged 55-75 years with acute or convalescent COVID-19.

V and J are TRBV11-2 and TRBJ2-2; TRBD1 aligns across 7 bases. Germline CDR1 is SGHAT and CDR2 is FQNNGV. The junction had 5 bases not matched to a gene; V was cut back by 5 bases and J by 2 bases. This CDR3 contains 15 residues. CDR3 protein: CASSPGTVNTGELFF. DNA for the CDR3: TGTGCCAGCAGCCCAGGGACAGTAAACACCGGGGAGCTGTTTTTT.

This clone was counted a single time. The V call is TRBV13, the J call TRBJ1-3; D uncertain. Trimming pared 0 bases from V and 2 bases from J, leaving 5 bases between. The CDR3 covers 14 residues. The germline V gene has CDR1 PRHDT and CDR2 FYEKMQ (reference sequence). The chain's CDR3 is CASSLGQAGNTIYF. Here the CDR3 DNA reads TGTGCCAGCAGCTTAGGGCAGGCTGGAAACACCATATATTTT.

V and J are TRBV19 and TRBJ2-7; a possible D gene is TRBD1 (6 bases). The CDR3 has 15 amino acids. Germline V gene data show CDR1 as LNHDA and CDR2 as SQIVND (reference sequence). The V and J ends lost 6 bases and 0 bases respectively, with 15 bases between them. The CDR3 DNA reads TGTGCCAGTAGCCCCGCCGGGACATTCTCCTACGAGCAGTACTTC. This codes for CASSPAGTFSYEQYF.

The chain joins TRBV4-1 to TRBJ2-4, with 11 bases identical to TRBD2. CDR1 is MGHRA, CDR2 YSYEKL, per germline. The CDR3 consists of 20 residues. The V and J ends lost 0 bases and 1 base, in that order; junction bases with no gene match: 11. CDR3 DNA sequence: TGCGCCAGCAGCCAAGATTCGGGACTAGCGGCCCAAGGGGCCAAAAACATTCAGTACTTC. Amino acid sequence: CASSQDSGLAAQGAKNIQYF.

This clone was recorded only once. The CDR3 here is CASSVGGGNQPQHF. Here the CDR3 DNA reads TGTGCCAGCAGCGTTGGGGGGGGAAATCAGCCCCAGCATTTT. The genes are TRBV9 and TRBJ1-5, with D perhaps matching TRBD1 (5 bases). The CDR3 runs 14 residues. The V and J ends lost 2 bases and 4 bases respectively, with 10 bases between them. Germline V lookup: CDR1 SGDLS, CDR2 YYNGEE.

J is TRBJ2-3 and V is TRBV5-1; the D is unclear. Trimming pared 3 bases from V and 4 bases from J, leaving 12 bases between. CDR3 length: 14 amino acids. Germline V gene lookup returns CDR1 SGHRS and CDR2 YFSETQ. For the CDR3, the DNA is TGCGCCAGCAGCTCGTCTGGGCAGGCAGATACGCAGTATTTT. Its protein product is CASSSSGQADTQYF.

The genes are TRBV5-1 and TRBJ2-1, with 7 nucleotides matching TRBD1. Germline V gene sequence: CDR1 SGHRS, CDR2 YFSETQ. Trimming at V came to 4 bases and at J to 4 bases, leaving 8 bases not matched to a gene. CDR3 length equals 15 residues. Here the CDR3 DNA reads TGCGCCAGCAGCCCTACAGGGGTGGCATACAATGAGCAGTTCTTC. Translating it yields CASSPTGVAYNEQFF.

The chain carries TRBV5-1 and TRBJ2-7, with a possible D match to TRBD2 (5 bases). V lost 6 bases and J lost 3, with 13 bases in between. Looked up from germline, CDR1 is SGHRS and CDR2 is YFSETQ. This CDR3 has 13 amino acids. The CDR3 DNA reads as TGCGCCAGCACCGACGGGGTGAACTACGAGCAGTACTTC. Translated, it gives CASTDGVNYEQYF.

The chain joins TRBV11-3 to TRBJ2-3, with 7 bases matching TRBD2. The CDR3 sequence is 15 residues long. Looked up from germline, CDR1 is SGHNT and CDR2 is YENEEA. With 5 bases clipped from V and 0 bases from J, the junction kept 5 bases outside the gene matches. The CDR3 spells CASSPRAGSTDTQYF. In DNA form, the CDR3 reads TGTGCCAGCAGCCCCAGAGCGGGAAGCACAGATACGCAGTATTTT.

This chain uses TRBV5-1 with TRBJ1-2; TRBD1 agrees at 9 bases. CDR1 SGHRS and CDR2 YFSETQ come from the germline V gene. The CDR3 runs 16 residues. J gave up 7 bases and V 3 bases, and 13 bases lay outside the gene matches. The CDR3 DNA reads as TGCGCCAGCAGCTCAGCAACGTTACAGGGGGCTTTTGGCTACACCTTC. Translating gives CASSSATLQGAFGYTF. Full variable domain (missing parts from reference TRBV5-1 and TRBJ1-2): KAGVTQTPRYLIKTRGQQVTLSCSPISGHRSVSWYQQTPGQGLQFLFEYFSETQRNKGNFPGRFSGRQFSNSRSEMNVSTLELGDSALYLCASSSATLQGAFGYTFGSGTRLTVV.

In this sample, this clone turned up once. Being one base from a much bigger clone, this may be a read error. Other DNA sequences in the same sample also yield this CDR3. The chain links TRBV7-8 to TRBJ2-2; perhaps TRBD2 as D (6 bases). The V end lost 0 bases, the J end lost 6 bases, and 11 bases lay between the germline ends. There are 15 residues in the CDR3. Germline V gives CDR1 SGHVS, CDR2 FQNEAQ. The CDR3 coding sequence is TGTGCCAGCAGCTTAGCCGGGGGAGCTGCCGGGGAGCTGTTTTTT. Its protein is CASSLAGGAAGELFF. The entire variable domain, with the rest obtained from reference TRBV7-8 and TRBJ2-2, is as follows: GAGVSQSPRYKVAKRGQDVALRCDPISGHVSLFWYQQALGQGPEFLTYFQNEAQLDKSGLPSDRFFAERPEGSVSTLKIQRTQQEDSAVYLCASSLAGGAAGELFFGEGSRLTVL.

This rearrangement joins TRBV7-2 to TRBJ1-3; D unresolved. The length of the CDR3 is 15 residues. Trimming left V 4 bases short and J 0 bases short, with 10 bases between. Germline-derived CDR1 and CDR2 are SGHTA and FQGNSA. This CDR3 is CASSSTPASGNTIYF. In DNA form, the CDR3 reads TGTGCCAGCAGCTCGACTCCAGCCTCTGGAAACACCATATATTTT.

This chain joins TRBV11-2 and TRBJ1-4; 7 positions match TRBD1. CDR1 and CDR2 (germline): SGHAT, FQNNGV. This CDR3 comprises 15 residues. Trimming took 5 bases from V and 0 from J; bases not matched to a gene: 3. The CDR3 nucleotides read TGTGCCAGCAGCCCAGACAGGGCAACTAATGAAAAACTGTTTTTT. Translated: CASSPDRATNEKLFF. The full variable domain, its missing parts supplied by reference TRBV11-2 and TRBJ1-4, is EAGVAQSPRYKIIEKRQSVAFWCNPISGHATLYWYQQILGQGPKLLIQFQNNGVVDDSQLPKDRFSAERLKGVDSTLKIQPAKLEDSAVYLCASSPDRATNEKLFFGSGTQLSVL.

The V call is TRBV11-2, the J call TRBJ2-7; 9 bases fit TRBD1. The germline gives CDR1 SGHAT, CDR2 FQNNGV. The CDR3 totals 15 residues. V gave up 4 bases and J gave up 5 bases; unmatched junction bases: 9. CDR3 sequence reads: CASSSPGQGVNEQYF. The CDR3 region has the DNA TGTGCCAGCAGCTCTCCGGGACAGGGTGTAAACGAGCAGTACTTC.

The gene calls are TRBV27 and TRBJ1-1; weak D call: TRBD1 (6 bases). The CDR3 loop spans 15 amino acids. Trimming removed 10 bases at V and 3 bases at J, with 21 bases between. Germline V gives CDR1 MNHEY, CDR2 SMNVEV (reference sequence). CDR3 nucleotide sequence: TGTGCCACCTCGACAGGACACAGAAGGGACACTGAAGCTTTCTTT. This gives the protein CATSTGHRRDTEAFF.

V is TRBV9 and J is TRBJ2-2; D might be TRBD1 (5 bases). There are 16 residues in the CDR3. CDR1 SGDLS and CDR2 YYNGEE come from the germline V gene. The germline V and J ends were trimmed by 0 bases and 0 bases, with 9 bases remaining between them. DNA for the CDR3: TGTGCCAGCAGCGTAGAGGGCAGGGCGAACACCGGGGAGCTGTTTTTT. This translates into CASSVEGRANTGELFF.

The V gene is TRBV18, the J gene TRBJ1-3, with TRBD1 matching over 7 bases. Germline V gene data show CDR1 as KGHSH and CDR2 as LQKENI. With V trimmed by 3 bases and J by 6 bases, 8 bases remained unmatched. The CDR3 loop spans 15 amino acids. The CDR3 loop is CASSPTGPTANTIYF. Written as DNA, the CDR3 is TGTGCCAGCTCACCGACAGGGCCGACGGCAAACACCATATATTTT.

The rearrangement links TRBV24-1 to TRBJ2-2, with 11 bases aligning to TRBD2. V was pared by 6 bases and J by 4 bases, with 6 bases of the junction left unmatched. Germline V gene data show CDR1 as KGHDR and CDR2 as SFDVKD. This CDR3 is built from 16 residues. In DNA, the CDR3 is TGTGCCACCAGTTCTACTAGCGGGAGAGGCACCGGGGAGCTGTTTTTT. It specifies CATSSTSGRGTGELFF.

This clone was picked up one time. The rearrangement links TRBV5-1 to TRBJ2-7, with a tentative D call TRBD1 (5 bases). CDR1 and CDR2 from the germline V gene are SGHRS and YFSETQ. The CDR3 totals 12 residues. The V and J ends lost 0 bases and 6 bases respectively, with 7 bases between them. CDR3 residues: CASSLEGVEQYF. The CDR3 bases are TGCGCCAGCAGCTTGGAAGGGGTCGAGCAGTACTTC. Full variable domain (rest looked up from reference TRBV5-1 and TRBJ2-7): KAGVTQTPRYLIKTRGQQVTLSCSPISGHRSVSWYQQTPGQGLQFLFEYFSETQRNKGNFPGRFSGRQFSNSRSEMNVSTLELGDSALYLCASSLEGVEQYFGPGTRLTVT.

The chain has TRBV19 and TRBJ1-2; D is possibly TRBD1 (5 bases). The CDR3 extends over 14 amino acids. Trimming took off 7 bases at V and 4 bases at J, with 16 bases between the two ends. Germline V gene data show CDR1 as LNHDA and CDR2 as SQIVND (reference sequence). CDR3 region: CASTQGEVGYGYTF. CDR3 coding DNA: TGTGCCAGTACCCAGGGTGAGGTCGGCTATGGCTACACCTTC.

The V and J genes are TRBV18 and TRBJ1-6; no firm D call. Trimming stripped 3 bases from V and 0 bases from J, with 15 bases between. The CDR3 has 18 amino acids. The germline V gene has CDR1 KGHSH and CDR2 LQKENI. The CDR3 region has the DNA TGTGCCAGCTCACCTAGAAGAGCCGAAAGCTCCTATAATTCACCCCTCCACTTT. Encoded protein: CASSPRRAESSYNSPLHF.

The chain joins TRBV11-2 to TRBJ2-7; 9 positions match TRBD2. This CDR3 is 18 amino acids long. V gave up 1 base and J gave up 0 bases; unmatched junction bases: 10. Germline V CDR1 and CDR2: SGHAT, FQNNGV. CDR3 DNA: TGTGCCAGCAGCTTAGGGCCTAGCGGGATTACGGTCTCCTACGAGCAGTACTTC. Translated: CASSLGPSGITVSYEQYF.

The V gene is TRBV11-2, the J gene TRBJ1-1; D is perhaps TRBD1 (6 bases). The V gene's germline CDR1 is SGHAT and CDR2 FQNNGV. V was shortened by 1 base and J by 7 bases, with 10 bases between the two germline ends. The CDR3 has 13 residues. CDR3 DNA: TGTGCCAGCAGCTTAGCCACAGGGAATGAAGCTTTCTTT. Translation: CASSLATGNEAFF.

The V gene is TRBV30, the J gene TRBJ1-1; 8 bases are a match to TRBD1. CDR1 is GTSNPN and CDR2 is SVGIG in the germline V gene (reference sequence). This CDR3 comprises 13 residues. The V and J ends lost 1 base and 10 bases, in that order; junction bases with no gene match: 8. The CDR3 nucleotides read TGTGCCTGGAGTGAAGGACAGGGAGTAGGAGCTTTCTTT. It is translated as CAWSEGQGVGAFF. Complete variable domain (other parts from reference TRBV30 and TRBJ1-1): SQTIHQWPATLVQPVGSPLSLECTVEGTSNPNLYWYRQAAGRGLQLLFYSVGIGQISSEVPQNLSASRPQDRQFILSSKKLLLSDSGFYLCAWSEGQGVGAFFGQGTRLTVV.

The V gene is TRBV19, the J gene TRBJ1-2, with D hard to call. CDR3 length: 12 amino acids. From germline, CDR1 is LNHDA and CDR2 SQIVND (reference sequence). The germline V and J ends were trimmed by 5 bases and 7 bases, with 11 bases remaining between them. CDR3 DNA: TGTGCCAGTAGTTCCACCCTCAGTGGCTACACCTTC. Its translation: CASSSTLSGYTF.

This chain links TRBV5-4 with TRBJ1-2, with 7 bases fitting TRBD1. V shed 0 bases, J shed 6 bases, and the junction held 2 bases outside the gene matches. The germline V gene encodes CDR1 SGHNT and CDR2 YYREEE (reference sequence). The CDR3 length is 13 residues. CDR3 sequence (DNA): TGTGCCAGCAGCTTGGCCGGGACAGATGGCTACACCTTC. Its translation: CASSLAGTDGYTF.